A selection of T cell receptor beta chains follows, all from one sample in a study of T cells in Graves' hyperthyroidism and ophthalmopathy. TCRdb re-derived calls from the multiplex PCR reads in MiXCR, one entry per CDR3 protein. Of just over 550,000 distinct CDR3 sequences in the sample, 40% to 55% were seen once. Sequencing was carried out using peripheral blood or thyroid tissue (not recorded which). All receptors derive from a woman aged 18-29 years with Graves' hyperthyroidism. The CDR3 runs from the conserved cysteine through the conserved F or W. Fields, in order: D gene, J gene, clone size, V gene, CDR3 DNA, CDR3 protein. D genes are given only for firm matches. The size of a clone is reported for some rows only, either as once, few or many, or as a class for expanded clones.

>TRBD2|TRBJ2-7|.|TRBV11-2
TGTGCCAGCAGCCCTACGGGGGGGACTTCCTACGAGCAGTACTTC
CASSPTGGTSYEQYF
>TRBD2|TRBJ2-7|.|TRBV7-8
TGTGCCAGCAGCTTAATGAGGCTAGCGGGAGTAGGGGAGCAGTACTTC
CASSLMRLAGVGEQYF
>.|TRBJ2-7|.|TRBV15
TGTGCCACCAGCAGAGATTTGCAGGGGGAGGGTGAGCAGTACTTC
CATSRDLQGEGEQYF
>TRBD2|TRBJ2-7|many|TRBV10-3
TGTGCCATCAGTGAGAGCCTAGCGGGAGTAGGATACGAGCAGTACTTC
CAISESLAGVGYEQYF
>TRBD2|TRBJ2-7|few|TRBV20-1
TGCAGTGCCCAGTTGGCGGGGGTTGATCAGTACTTC
CSAQLAGVDQYF
>.|TRBJ2-5|.|TRBV15
TGTGCCACCAGCTTAAGACGGACCCAGTACTTC
CATSLRRTQYF
>TRBD2|TRBJ2-2|.|TRBV20-1
TGCAGTGCTCCTCGTCCGGCGGGAGGGCTAGGCGGGGAGCTGTTTTTT
CSAPRPAGGLGGELFF
>TRBD2|TRBJ2-7|.|TRBV10-3
TGTGCCACCAAGGGACTAGCGGGATCAAGCGAGCAGTACTTC
CATKGLAGSSEQYF
>.|TRBJ2-2|.|TRBV5-1
TGCGCCAGCAGCTTGTTACAGGGTAACACCGGGGAGCTGTTTTTT
CASSLLQGNTGELFF
>.|TRBJ1-1|.|TRBV2
TGTGCCAGCAAGACCCTGGGAGCTTTCTTT
CASKTLGAFF
>.|TRBJ1-6|.|TRBV15
TGTGCCACCAGCAGAGAGAGAGGGGATCGGCACTTT
CATSRERGDRHF
>.|TRBJ1-6|many|TRBV6-5
TGTGCCAGCAGTTTTGTTGGTTCACCCCTCCACTTT
CASSFVGSPLHF
>.|TRBJ1-5|many|TRBV2
TGTGCCAGCAGACGGCACCCCCAGCATTTT
CASRRHPQHF
>TRBD1|TRBJ1-1|many|TRBV19
TGTGCCAGTAGTACGACAGGGAAAGTCCCTTTCTTT
CASSTTGKVPFF
>TRBD1|TRBJ1-1|.|TRBV2
TGTGCCAGCAGTGAATGGGGACAGGGCCTGAACACTGAAGCTTTCTTT
CASSEWGQGLNTEAFF
>.|TRBJ2-6|.|TRBV2
TGTGCCAGCAGTTACTATCCCGGGGCCAACGTCCTGACTTTC
CASSYYPGANVLTF
>.|TRBJ2-7|.|TRBV15
TGTGCCACCAAGTTCGGTGGGGAGCAGTACTTC
CATKFGGEQYF
>.|TRBJ2-5|.|TRBV6-5
TGTGCCAGCAGGGGCACCACTCAAGAGACCCAGTACTTC
CASRGTTQETQYF
>.|TRBJ2-7|.|TRBV5-1
TGCGCCAGCAGCTTAGGGTCCTCAAGCTCCTACGAGCAGTACTTC
CASSLGSSSSYEQYF
>.|TRBJ2-7|.|TRBV7-9
TGTGCCAGCAGCCCTTTCGACGAGCAGTACTTC
CASSPFDEQYF
>TRBD1|TRBJ2-7|.|TRBV7-6
TGTGCCAGCTCCCCACAGGGGCCTTACGAGCAGTACTTC
CASSPQGPYEQYF
>.|TRBJ1-1|.|TRBV28
TGTGCCACCAGCGGAACGAGGGGAGCCGAAGCTTTCTTT
CATSGTRGAEAFF
>.|TRBJ1-5|many|TRBV15
TGTGCCACCAGCAGATCGGATCAGCCCCAGCATTTT
CATSRSDQPQHF
>.|TRBJ1-4|many|TRBV2
TGTGCCAGCAGTGACCCCAGGTTTTCGGAACTGTTTTTT
CASSDPRFSELFF
>.|TRBJ1-1|few|TRBV7-3
TGTGCCAGCGGCCGGGGTTTAGGGAACACTGAAGCTTTCTTT
CASGRGLGNTEAFF
>.|TRBJ1-1|many|TRBV2
TGTGCCAGCAGTGATACAGCAAACACTGAAGCTTTCTTT
CASSDTANTEAFF
>.|TRBJ1-1|.|TRBV29-1
TGCAGCGTTGTCCGGGGGATGAACACTGAAGCTTTCTTT
CSVVRGMNTEAFF
>TRBD1|TRBJ1-1|.|TRBV10-3
TGTGCCATCAGTGAAGTTCAGGGGGACGAGAGTTTCTTT
CAISEVQGDESFF
>.|TRBJ2-5|.|TRBV7-8
TGTGCCAGCAGCTTAACGGGACCTAGGGAGACCCAGTACTTC
CASSLTGPRETQYF
>.|TRBJ1-3|.|TRBV20-1
TGCAGTGCTTTACGGAGGGCTGGAAACACCATATATTTT
CSALRRAGNTIYF
>TRBD1|TRBJ2-7|.|TRBV25-1
TGTGCCAGCATAGGACAGGGGATAGGCTACGAGCAGTACTTC
CASIGQGIGYEQYF
>.|TRBJ2-7|few|TRBV20-1
TGCAGTGCTAGTCGCCTCCTCTCCTACGAGCAGTACTTC
CSASRLLSYEQYF
>.|TRBJ1-1|many|TRBV2
TGTGCCAGCAGTGTATATGTCCTTGTGAACACTGAAGCTTTCTTT
CASSVYVLVNTEAFF
>.|TRBJ1-3|.|TRBV7-3
TGTGCCAGCAGCTTAGGAGCGGCCAGGGGCGGGGGAAACACCATATATTTT
CASSLGAARGGGNTIYF
>.|TRBJ2-7|many|TRBV24-1
TGTGCCACCAGTGCCTTGACAGGTCAACATCCCTACGAGCAGTACTTC
CATSALTGQHPYEQYF